The clone carrying this T cell receptor beta chain was observed a handful of times. This CDR3 spans 12 amino acids. CDR1 and CDR2 from the germline V gene are SQVTM and ANQGSEA. J was trimmed by 5 bases and V by 7 bases; bases with no gene match: 3. Amplification of TCR beta CDR3 regions was performed using RNA transcripts as template. The HTBI set primed first-round TCR CDR3 RT-PCR. TCRdb called the multiplex PCR reads again in MiXCR, with one record for every CDR3 protein. The data contain roughly 500,000 distinct CDR3 sequences, 35% to 55% of them singletons. The data were obtained in a study of T cells in Graves' hyperthyroidism and ophthalmopathy.

The sequence was obtained from an adult woman with Graves' disease, either hyperthyroidism or ophthalmopathy (not recorded which). The V call is TRBV29-1, the J call TRBJ2-2, with 8 bases identical to TRBD2. Source material: peripheral blood or thyroid tissue (not recorded which). The CDR3 DNA sequence: TGCAGCGACGGGAGGGAGACCGGGGAGCTGTTTTTT. It yields the protein CSDGRETGELFF.